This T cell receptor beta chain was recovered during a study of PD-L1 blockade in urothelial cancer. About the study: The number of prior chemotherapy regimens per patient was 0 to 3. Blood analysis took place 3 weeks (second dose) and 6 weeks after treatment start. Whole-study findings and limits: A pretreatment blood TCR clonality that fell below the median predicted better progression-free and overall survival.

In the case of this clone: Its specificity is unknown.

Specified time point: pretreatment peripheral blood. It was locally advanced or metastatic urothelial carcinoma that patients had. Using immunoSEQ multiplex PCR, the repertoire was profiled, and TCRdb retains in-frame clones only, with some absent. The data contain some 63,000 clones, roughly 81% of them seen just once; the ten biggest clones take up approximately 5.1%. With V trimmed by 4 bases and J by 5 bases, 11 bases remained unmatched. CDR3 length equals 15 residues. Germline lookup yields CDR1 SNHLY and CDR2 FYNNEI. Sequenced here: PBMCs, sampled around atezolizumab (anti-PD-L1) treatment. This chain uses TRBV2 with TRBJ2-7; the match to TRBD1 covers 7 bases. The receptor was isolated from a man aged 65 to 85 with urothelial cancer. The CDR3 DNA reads TGTGCCAGCAGTGTAACAGGGGTAAGGGTCCACGAGCAGTACTTC. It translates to CASSVTGVRVHEQYF.